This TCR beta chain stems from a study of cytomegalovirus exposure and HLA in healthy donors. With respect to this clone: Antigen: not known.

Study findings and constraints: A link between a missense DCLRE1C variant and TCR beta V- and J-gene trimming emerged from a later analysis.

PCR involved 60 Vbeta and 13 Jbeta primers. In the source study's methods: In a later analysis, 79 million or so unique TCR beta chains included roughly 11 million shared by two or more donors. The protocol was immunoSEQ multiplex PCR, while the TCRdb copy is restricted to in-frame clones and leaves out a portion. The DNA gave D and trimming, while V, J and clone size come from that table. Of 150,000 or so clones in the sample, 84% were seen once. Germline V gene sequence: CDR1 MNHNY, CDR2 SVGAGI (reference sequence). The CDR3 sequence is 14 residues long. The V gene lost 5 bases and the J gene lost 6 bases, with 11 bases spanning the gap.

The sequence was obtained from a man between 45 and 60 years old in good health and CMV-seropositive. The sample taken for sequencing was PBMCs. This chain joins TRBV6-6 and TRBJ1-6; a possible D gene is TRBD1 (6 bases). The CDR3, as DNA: TGTGCCAGCAGTGAGACAGGCTCTAATTCACCCCTCCACTTT. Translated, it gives CASSETGSNSPLHF.